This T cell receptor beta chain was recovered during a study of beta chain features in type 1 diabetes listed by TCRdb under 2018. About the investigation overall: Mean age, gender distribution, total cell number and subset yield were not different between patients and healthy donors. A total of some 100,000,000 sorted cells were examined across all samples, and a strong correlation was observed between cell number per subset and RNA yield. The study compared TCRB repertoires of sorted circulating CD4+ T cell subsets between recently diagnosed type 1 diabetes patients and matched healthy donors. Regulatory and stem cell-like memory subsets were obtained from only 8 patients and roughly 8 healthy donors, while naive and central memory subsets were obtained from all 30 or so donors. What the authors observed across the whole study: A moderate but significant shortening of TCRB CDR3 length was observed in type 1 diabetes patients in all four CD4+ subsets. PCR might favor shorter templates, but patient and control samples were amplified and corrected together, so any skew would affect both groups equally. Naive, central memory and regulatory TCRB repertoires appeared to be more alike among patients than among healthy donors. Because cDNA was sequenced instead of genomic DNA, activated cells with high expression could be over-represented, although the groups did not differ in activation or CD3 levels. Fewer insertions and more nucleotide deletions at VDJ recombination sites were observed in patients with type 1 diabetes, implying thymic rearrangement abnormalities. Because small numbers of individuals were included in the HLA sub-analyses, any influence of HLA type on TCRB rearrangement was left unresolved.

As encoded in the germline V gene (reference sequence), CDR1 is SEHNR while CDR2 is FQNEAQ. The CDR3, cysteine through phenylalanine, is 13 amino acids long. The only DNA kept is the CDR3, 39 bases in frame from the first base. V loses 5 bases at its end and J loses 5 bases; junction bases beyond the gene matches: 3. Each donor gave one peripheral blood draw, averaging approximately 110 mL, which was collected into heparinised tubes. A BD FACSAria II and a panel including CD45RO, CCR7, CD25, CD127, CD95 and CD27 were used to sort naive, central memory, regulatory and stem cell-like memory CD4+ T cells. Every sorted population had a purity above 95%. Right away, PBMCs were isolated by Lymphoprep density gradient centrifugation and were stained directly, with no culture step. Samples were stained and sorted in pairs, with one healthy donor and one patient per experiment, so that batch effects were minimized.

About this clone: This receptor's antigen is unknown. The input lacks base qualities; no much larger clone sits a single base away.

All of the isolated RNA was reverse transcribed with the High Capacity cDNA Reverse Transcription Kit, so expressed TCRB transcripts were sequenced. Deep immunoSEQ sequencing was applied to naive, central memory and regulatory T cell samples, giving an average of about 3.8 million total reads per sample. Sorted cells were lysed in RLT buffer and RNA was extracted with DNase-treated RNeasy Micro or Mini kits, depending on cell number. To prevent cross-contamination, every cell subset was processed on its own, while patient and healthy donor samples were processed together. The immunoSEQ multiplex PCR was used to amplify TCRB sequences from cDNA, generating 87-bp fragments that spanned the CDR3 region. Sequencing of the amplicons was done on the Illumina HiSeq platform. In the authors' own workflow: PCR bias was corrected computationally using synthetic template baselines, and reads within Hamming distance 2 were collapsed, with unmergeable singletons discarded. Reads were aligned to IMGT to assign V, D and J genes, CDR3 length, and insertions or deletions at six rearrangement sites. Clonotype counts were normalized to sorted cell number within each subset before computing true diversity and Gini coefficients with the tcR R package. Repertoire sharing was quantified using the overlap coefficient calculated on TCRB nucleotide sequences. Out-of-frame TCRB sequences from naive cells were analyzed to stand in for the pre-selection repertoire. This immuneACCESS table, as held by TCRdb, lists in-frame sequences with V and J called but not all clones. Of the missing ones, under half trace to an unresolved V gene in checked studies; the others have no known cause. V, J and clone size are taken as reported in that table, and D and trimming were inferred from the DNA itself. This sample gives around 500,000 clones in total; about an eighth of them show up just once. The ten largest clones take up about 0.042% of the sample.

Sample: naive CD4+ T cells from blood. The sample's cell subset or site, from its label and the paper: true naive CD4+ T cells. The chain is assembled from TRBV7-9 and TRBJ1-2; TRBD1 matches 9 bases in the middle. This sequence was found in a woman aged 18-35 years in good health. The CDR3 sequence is CASSDRGIYGYTF. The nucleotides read TGTGCCAGCAGCGACAGGGGGATTTATGGCTACACCTTC.